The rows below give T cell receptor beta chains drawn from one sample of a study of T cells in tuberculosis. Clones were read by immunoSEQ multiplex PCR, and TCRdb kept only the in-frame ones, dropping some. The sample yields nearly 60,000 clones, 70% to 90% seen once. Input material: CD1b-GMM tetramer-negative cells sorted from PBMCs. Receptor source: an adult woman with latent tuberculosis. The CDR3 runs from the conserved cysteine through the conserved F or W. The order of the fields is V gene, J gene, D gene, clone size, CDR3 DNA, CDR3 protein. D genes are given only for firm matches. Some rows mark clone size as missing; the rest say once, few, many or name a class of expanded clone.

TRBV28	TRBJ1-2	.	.	TGTGCCAGCAGTTTACGGGTTTATGGCTACACCTTC	CASSLRVYGYTF
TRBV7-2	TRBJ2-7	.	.	TGTGCCAGCAGCTTAAATAGATACGAGCAGTACTTC	CASSLNRYEQYF
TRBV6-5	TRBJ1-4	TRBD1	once	TGTGCCAGCAGTACAGGGGGGGCGGATGAAAAACTGTTTTTT	CASSTGGADEKLFF
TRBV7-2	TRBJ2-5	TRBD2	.	TGTGCCAGCAGCCTGGGACTAGCGATAGAGACCCAGTACTTC	CASSLGLAIETQYF
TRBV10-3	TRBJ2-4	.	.	TGTGCCATCAGCATCGGGGGTGCCATTCAGTACTTC	CAISIGGAIQYF
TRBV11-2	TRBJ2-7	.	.	TGTGCCAGCAGCTTAGCCCCAGCGCAGAGCTCCTACGAGCAGTACTTC	CASSLAPAQSSYEQYF
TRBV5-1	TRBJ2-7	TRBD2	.	TGCGCCAGCAGCCGGGAGGGGGGTGGAAACGAGCAGTACTTC	CASSREGGGNEQYF
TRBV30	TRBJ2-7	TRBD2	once	TGTGCCTGGGGGACTAGCGGAGCCTACGAGCAGTACTTC	CAWGTSGAYEQYF
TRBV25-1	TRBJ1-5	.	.	TGTGCCAGCAGTCTCACAGGATCCAATCAGCCCCAGCATTTT	CASSLTGSNQPQHF
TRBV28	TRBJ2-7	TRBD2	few	TGTGCCTGTTCGTCCTGGACTAGCTCCTACGAGCAGTACTTC	CACSSWTSSYEQYF
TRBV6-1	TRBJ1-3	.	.	TGTGCCAGCAGCAGGCTCGGAAACACCATATATTTT	CASSRLGNTIYF
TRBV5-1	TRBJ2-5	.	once	TGCGCCAGCAGTCGGGACTGGGAGACCCAGTACTTC	CASSRDWETQYF
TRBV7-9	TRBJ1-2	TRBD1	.	TGTGCCAGCAGGCGGGACAGGAACTATGGCTACACCTTC	CASRRDRNYGYTF
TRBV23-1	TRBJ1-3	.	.	TGCGCCAGCATTTCAGGGACTGGAAACACCATATATTTT	CASISGTGNTIYF
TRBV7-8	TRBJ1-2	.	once	TGTGCCAGCAGCTTTAACAGGGACCAGGGCGAAGGCTACACCTTC	CASSFNRDQGEGYTF
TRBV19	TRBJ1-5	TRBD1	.	TGTGCCAGTAGCCCGGACAGGGAATGGTCCCAGCATTTT	CASSPDREWSQHF
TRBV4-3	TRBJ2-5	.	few	TGCGCCAGCAGCCAACTCCTAGCGTTACAAGAGACCCAGTACTTC	CASSQLLALQETQYF
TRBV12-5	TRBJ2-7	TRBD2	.	TGTGCTAGTGGTTTACGCGACTTTTTTGGGACTAGCGGGAGTTTAAACCACGAGCAGTACTTC	CASGLRDFFGTSGSLNHEQYF
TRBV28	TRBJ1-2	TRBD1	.	TGTGCCAGCAGCCAACCGGGACAGGCTTATGGCTACACCTTC	CASSQPGQAYGYTF
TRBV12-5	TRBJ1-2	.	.	TGTGCTAGTGGGAGGACAGAGGATGGCTACACCTTC	CASGRTEDGYTF
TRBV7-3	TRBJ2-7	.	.	TGTGCCAGCAGTTTAAGTACGACTTCGTGGCAGTACTTC	CASSLSTTSWQYF
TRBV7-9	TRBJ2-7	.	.	TGTGCCAGCAGCTTCGGTACCCAGAGGGCCTACGAGCAGTACTTC	CASSFGTQRAYEQYF
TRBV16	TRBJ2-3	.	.	TGTGCCAGCAGTCGACAGGGAGGAGGCACAGATACGCAGTATTTT	CASSRQGGGTDTQYF
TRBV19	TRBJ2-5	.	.	TGTGCCAGTAGTTCGCAAGAGACCCAGTACTTC	CASSSQETQYF
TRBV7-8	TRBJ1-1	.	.	TGTGCCAGCAGCTTGTTGAGGGCCACTGAAGCTTTCTTT	CASSLLRATEAFF
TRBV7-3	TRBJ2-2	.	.	TGTGCCAGCAGCTTAACACCGGGGGATTTGGCTGCGAACACCGGGGAGCTGTTTTTT	CASSLTPGDLAANTGELFF
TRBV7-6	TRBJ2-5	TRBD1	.	TGTGCCAGCAGCCAGGGGGCTCGGCAAGAGACCCAGTACTTC	CASSQGARQETQYF
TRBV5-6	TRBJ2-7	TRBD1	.	TGTGCCAGCAGCTTGGTCGCGGGACAGGGGGCCTACGAGCAGTACTTC	CASSLVAGQGAYEQYF
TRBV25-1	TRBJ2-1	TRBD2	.	TGTGCCAGCAGAAAACGGGAGGGCTACAATGAGCAGTTCTTC	CASRKREGYNEQFF
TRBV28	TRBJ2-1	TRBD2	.	TGTGCCAGCAGTCAAAGCGGGAGCTCCTACAATGAGCAGTTCTTC	CASSQSGSSYNEQFF
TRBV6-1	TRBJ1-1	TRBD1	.	TGTGCCAGCAGTGAGGACAGGGGGCGGAACACTGAAGCTTTCTTT	CASSEDRGRNTEAFF
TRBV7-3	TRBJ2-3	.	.	TGTGCCAGCAGCTTAATTAACACAGATACGCAGTATTTT	CASSLINTDTQYF
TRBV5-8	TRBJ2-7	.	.	TGTGCCAGCAGCTTGGTCTTGCGGGGTTACGAGCAGTACTTC	CASSLVLRGYEQYF
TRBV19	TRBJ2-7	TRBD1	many	TGTGCCAGTAGTTGGACAGGAGACTACGAGCAGTACTTC	CASSWTGDYEQYF
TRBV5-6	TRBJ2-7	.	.	TGTGCCAGCAGCCCTAATATAGGGGCCTACGAGCAGTACTTC	CASSPNIGAYEQYF
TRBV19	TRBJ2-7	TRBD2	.	TGTGCCAGTAGTCTGGCGGGAGGCTCCTACGAGCAGTACTTC	CASSLAGGSYEQYF
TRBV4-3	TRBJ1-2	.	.	TGCGCCAGCAGCCAAGAAGCCCTAGGATTCTATGGCTACACCTTC	CASSQEALGFYGYTF
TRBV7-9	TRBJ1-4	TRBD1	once	TGTGCCAGCAGCCAGAACAGGGGGGAGGATGAAAAACTGTTTTTT	CASSQNRGEDEKLFF
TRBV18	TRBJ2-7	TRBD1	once	TGTGCCAGAGAGAGGGACAGGAGCTACGAGCAGTACTTC	CARERDRSYEQYF
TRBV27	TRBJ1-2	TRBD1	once	TGTGCCAGCAGTTCCAGGGGGCACGGTTATGGCTACACCTTC	CASSSRGHGYGYTF
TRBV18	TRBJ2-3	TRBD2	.	TGTGCCAGCTCACCTCTAGCGGGGACCCAATCAGATACGCAGTATTTT	CASSPLAGTQSDTQYF
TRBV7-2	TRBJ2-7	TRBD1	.	TGTGCCAGCGGAGCTGGCCCGCGACAGGGGGCCTACGAGCAGTACTTC	CASGAGPRQGAYEQYF
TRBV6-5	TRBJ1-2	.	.	TGTGCCAGCAGCCGCAGGGCACAGGACCACTATGGCTACACCTTC	CASSRRAQDHYGYTF
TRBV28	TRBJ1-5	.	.	TGTGCCAGCAGTTCCCAGGGTAGGCAGCCCCAGCATTTT	CASSSQGRQPQHF
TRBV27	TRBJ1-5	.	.	TGTGCCAGCAGTTTACACAGATCCAATCAGCCCCAGCATTTT	CASSLHRSNQPQHF
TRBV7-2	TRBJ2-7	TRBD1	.	TGTGCCAGCAGCTTAGGAGGGACAGCCTACGAGCAGTACTTC	CASSLGGTAYEQYF
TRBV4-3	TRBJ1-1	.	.	TGCGCCAGCAGCCAAGATCAGGCAGGGCAGCCGAACACTGAAGCTTTCTTT	CASSQDQAGQPNTEAFF
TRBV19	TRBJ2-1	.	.	TGTGCCAGTAGTATCCGGGGGACAGTCGGCAATGAGCAGTTCTTC	CASSIRGTVGNEQFF
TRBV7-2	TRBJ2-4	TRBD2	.	TGTGCCAGCAGCTTAGCGCGGGAGGTCCGGGATCAGTACTTC	CASSLAREVRDQYF
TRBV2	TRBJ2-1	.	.	TGTGCCAGCAGCGCGGGACTCAGCTCCTACAATGAGCAGTTCTTC	CASSAGLSSYNEQFF
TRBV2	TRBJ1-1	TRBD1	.	TGTGCCAGCAGTGTAAGCAGGGGGCCTTTCTTT	CASSVSRGPFF
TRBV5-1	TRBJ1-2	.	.	TGCGCCAGCAGCAGCGACGGGAACTATGGCTACACCTTC	CASSSDGNYGYTF
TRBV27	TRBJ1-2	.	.	TGTGCCAGCAGTTTAAGGGCAGGAGGCTTGACTAACTATGGCTACACCTTC	CASSLRAGGLTNYGYTF
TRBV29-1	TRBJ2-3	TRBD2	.	TGCAGCGTTGTGGGACTAGCGGGAGCCGTCACAGATACGCAGTATTTT	CSVVGLAGAVTDTQYF